These T cell receptor beta chains were read from a single sample in a study of cytomegalovirus exposure and HLA in healthy donors. TCRdb's copy holds only in-frame clones and misses some; the assay was immunoSEQ multiplex PCR. The sample lists about 130,000 clones, 70% to 85% occurring once. The sequencing sample was made of PBMCs. These receptors all come from a boy aged 5-17 years in good health and CMV-seronegative. The CDR3 runs from the conserved cysteine through the conserved F or W. The D gene is left open where the match is weak.

D gene: -; V gene: TRBV27; CDR3 length: 14; J gene: TRBJ1-1; CDR3 DNA: TGTGCCAGCAGTTTTGGGGGCCCGAACACTGAAGCTTTCTTT; CDR3 protein: CASSFGGPNTEAFF
D gene: TRBD2; V gene: TRBV7-7; CDR3 length: 15; J gene: TRBJ2-1; CDR3 DNA: TGTGCCAGCAGCTTAGGTCTAGCGGGCGAGCTTGAGCAGTTCTTC; CDR3 protein: CASSLGLAGELEQFF
D gene: TRBD2; V gene: TRBV6-6; CDR3 length: 16; J gene: TRBJ2-1; CDR3 DNA: TGTGCCAGCAGTCCCTGGGGAGCGGGAGGGTGGGATGAGCAGTTCTTC; CDR3 protein: CASSPWGAGGWDEQFF
D gene: TRBD1; V gene: TRBV14; CDR3 length: 16; J gene: TRBJ1-2; CDR3 DNA: TGTGCCAGCAGCCAAAGCCCGACAGGGGCCAACTATGGCTACACCTTC; CDR3 protein: CASSQSPTGANYGYTF
D gene: -; V gene: TRBV6-6; CDR3 length: 13; J gene: TRBJ1-2; CDR3 DNA: TGTGCCAGCAGTTGGTCAGCTAACTATGGCTACACCTTC; CDR3 protein: CASSWSANYGYTF
D gene: -; V gene: TRBV5-4; CDR3 length: 16; J gene: TRBJ2-2; CDR3 DNA: TGTGCCAGCAGCTTGGCGAGAGCGGCGAACACCGGGGAGCTGTTTTTT; CDR3 protein: CASSLARAANTGELFF
D gene: TRBD1; V gene: TRBV10-3; CDR3 length: 16; J gene: TRBJ2-3; CDR3 DNA: TGTGCCATCAGTGAGTCGTTTGCAGGGGGCCCCGATACGCAGTATTTT; CDR3 protein: CAISESFAGGPDTQYF
D gene: TRBD2; V gene: TRBV6-5; CDR3 length: 12; J gene: TRBJ2-1; CDR3 DNA: TGTGCCAGCAGTCGACTAGCCGATGAGCAGTTCTTC; CDR3 protein: CASSRLADEQFF
D gene: TRBD1; V gene: TRBV6-1; CDR3 length: 13; J gene: TRBJ1-2; CDR3 DNA: TGTGCCAGCAGTGAGACAGGGGGCGATGGCTACACCTTC; CDR3 protein: CASSETGGDGYTF
D gene: -; V gene: TRBV7-9; CDR3 length: 12; J gene: TRBJ2-3; CDR3 DNA: TGTGCCAGCAGCGCCCATCTACTTACGCAGTATTTT; CDR3 protein: CASSAHLLTQYF
D gene: -; V gene: TRBV27; CDR3 length: 14; J gene: TRBJ2-2; CDR3 DNA: TGTGCCAGCAGTTTATACGGGAAAACCGGGGAGCTGTTTTTT; CDR3 protein: CASSLYGKTGELFF